These 29 T cell receptor beta chains share one sample of origin, sequenced in a study of T cell responses to AZD1222 COVID-19 vaccine. Profiling relied on immunoSEQ multiplex PCR, and the TCRdb table lists in-frame clones only, not all of them. The repertoire holds some 180,000 clones, with approximately 94% as singletons. This sample comprised peripheral blood, obtained 28 days after the second AZD1222 dose. These receptors were collected from an adult who received the AZD1222 COVID-19 vaccine.

The J gene is TRBJ1-2, the V gene TRBV4-1; no firm D call. This CDR3 has 17 amino acids. The germline V gene encodes CDR1 MGHRA and CDR2 YSYEKL. Trimming cost V 0 bases and J 6 bases, with 20 bases left between them. For the CDR3, the DNA is TGCGCCAGCAGCCAAGAGGCCCGGCTCCCCCGTGGAGATGGCTACACCTTC. This gives the protein CASSQEARLPRGDGYTF.

CDR3 region: CASIVGGARYGYTF. The CDR3 DNA sequence: TGTGCCAGCATCGTTGGGGGAGCCCGCTATGGCTACACCTTC. The chain is built from TRBV6-5 and TRBJ1-2, with TRBD1 as a possible D gene (5 bases). Germline CDR1 is MNHEY and CDR2 is SVGAGI. V lost 7 bases and J 4 bases, leaving 16 bases between the germline ends. The CDR3 has 14 amino acids.

The gene calls are TRBV12-5 and TRBJ1-2, with 8 bases lining up with TRBD1. The CDR3 extends over 16 amino acids. Trimming took 5 bases from V and 4 from J; bases not matched to a gene: 12. Germline CDR1 is LGHNT and CDR2 is FRNRAP. The DNA of the CDR3 is TGTGCTAGTGGTCCCCACGGGACAGGCGTCACCTATGGCTACACCTTC. Its translation is CASGPHGTGVTYGYTF.

This clone is a singleton in its sample. V usage is TRBV18 and J usage is TRBJ1-4; D not resolved. The CDR3 length is 13 residues. Germline V CDR1 and CDR2: KGHSH, LQKENI. Trimming left V 3 bases short and J 5 bases short, with 7 bases between. The DNA of the CDR3 is TGTGCCAGCTCACCCGATGGGAATGAAAAACTGTTTTTT. This translates into CASSPDGNEKLFF.

The V and J genes are TRBV27 and TRBJ2-3; TRBD2 aligns across 10 bases. The CDR3 totals 18 residues. Trimming took 3 bases from V and 2 from J; bases not matched to a gene: 11. CDR1 is MNHEY, CDR2 SMNVEV, per germline (reference sequence). The CDR3 region is CASSFLSPLAGDTDTQYF. The CDR3 coding sequence is TGTGCCAGCAGTTTTCTCTCTCCTCTAGCGGGGGACACAGATACGCAGTATTTT.

The genes are TRBV7-9 and TRBJ2-5; 9 bases are shared with TRBD2. V shed 8 bases, J shed 5 bases, and the junction held 6 bases outside the gene matches. The CDR3 has 13 amino acids. CDR1 is SEHNR, CDR2 FQNEAQ, per germline (reference sequence). The CDR3 DNA sequence: TGTGCCAGCTTAGCGGGGGAATTGGAGACCCAGTACTTC. Protein sequence: CASLAGELETQYF.

The V call is TRBV6-2 or TRBV6-3, the J call TRBJ1-5; weak D call: TRBD1 (5 bases). Germline CDR1 and CDR2: MNHEY and SVGEGT. V was pared by 0 bases and J by 0 bases, with 12 bases between. This CDR3 is built from 17 residues. CDR3 DNA sequence: TGTGCCAGCAGTTACTCGTCCCGGGGGATTAGCAATCAGCCCCAGCATTTT. Encoded protein: CASSYSSRGISNQPQHF.

This clone was counted between two and nine times. The gene calls are TRBV14 and TRBJ2-7; D not certain. CDR1 is SGHDN and CDR2 is FVKESK in the germline V gene. V was pared by 8 bases and J by 3 bases, with 17 bases between. The CDR3 spans 14 residues. CDR3 DNA sequence: TGTGCCAGCTCCCCCTGGGGTGGCTTCTACGAGCAGTACTTC. Amino acid sequence: CASSPWGGFYEQYF. The variable domain in full, with the rest retrieved from reference TRBV14 and TRBJ2-7, is EAGVTQFPSHSVIEKGQTVTLRCDPISGHDNLYWYRRVMGKEIKFLLHFVKESKQDESGMPNNRFLAERTGGTYSTLKVQPAELEDSGVYFCASSPWGGFYEQYFGPGTRLTVT.

The chain employs TRBV10-2 and TRBJ2-7; weak D call: TRBD2 (5 bases). The CDR3 covers 13 residues. V lost 8 bases, J lost 0 bases, and 11 bases lay in between. The germline V gene has CDR1 WSHSY and CDR2 SAAADI. CDR3 amino acids: CASRPGSSYEQYF. DNA of the CDR3: TGCGCCAGCCGGCCGGGGAGCTCCTACGAGCAGTACTTC.

The rearrangement links TRBV28 to TRBJ1-2, with 7 bases fitting TRBD1. Looked up from germline, CDR1 is MDHEN and CDR2 is SYDVKM. The CDR3 sequence is 12 residues long. The junction had 2 bases not matched to a gene; V was cut back by 6 bases and J by 4 bases. The CDR3 loop reads CASSQGVYGYTF. The CDR3 coding sequence is TGTGCCAGCAGCCAGGGGGTCTATGGCTACACCTTC.

This rearrangement joins TRBV7-2 to TRBJ2-5, with D perhaps TRBD2 (6 bases). From germline, CDR1 is SGHTA and CDR2 FQGNSA. The length of the CDR3 is 14 residues. Trimming left V 5 bases short and J 4 bases short, with 14 bases between. For the CDR3, the DNA is TGTGCCAGCAGCCTACTAGCTGGGTCAGAGACCCAGTACTTC. Translated: CASSLLAGSETQYF.

This clone was picked up one time. The genes are TRBV4-3 and TRBJ1-1; tentative D call: TRBD1 (6 bases). V shed 7 bases and J shed 1 base, with 22 bases lying between them. Germline lookup yields CDR1 LGHNA and CDR2 YSLEER. The CDR3 has 17 amino acids. CDR3 in amino acids: CASNTGRGDGWNTEAFF. The DNA for the CDR3 is TGCGCCAGCAATACAGGGCGAGGAGATGGTTGGAACACTGAAGCTTTCTTT.

This sequence joins TRBV6-1 and TRBJ1-6; D uncertain. The CDR3 length is 14 residues. CDR1 and CDR2 from the germline V gene are MNHNS and SASEGT. Trimming removed 2 bases at V and 6 bases at J, with 8 bases between. This CDR3 is CASSEIGINSPLHF. The CDR3 region has the DNA TGTGCCAGCAGTGAAATAGGAATTAATTCACCCCTCCACTTT.

The J gene is TRBJ2-3, the V gene TRBV10-1, with TRBD2 matching 10 bases. The V segment lost 6 bases and the J segment 4 bases; nucleotides outside the gene matches: 4. The CDR3 length is 14 residues. CDR1 and CDR2 from the germline V gene are WNHNN and SYGVQD (reference sequence). The DNA of the CDR3 is TGCGCCAGCAGGCCAGCGGGAGGGGCAGATACGCAGTATTTT. Protein sequence: CASRPAGGADTQYF.

This chain connects TRBV6-2 or TRBV6-3 to TRBJ1-1; weak D call: TRBD1 (5 bases). Trimming took off 4 bases at V and 1 base at J, with 16 bases between the two ends. CDR3 length: 16 residues. CDR1 and CDR2 (germline): MNHEY, SVGEGT. In DNA, the CDR3 is TGTGCCAGCAGTTTTTCTGGAAGGGGAGGGAACACTGAAGCTTTCTTT. Translating it yields CASSFSGRGGNTEAFF.

The chain uses TRBV19 and TRBJ2-6; D not certain. Germline values: CDR1 LNHDA, CDR2 SQIVND (reference sequence). The CDR3 is made up of 17 amino acids. The germline V and J ends were trimmed by 1 base and 2 bases, with 12 bases remaining between them. CDR3 coding DNA: TGTGCCAGTAGTATAGTGACGGGCTTCGCTGGGGCCAACGTCCTGACTTTC. Translated: CASSIVTGFAGANVLTF.

The gene calls are TRBV5-1 and TRBJ2-6, with D unclear. Germline V lookup: CDR1 SGHRS, CDR2 YFSETQ. The CDR3 runs to 16 residues. With 0 bases removed from V and 0 bases from J, the gap between germline ends came to 7 bases. CDR3: CASSLEADSGANVLTF. The CDR3 nucleotides read TGCGCCAGCAGCTTGGAGGCAGACTCTGGGGCCAACGTCCTGACTTTC.

The V gene is TRBV19, the J gene TRBJ1-5; D is undetermined. The CDR3 length is 15 residues. From germline, CDR1 is LNHDA and CDR2 SQIVND (reference sequence). V was shortened by 3 bases and J by 7 bases, with 16 bases between the two germline ends. In DNA, the CDR3 is TGTGCCAGTAGTATCTGGTCTGGAGTTAGGCAGCCCCAGCATTTT. Translated: CASSIWSGVRQPQHF. Full variable domain (outside the CDR3, taken from reference TRBV19 and TRBJ1-5): DGGITQSPKYLFRKEGQNVTLSCEQNLNHDAMYWYRQDPGQGLRLIYYSQIVNDFQKGDIAEGYSVSREKKESFPLTVTSAQKNPTAFYLCASSIWSGVRQPQHFGDGTRLSIL.

The rearrangement links TRBV2 to TRBJ2-1, with D maybe TRBD2 (6 bases). The V and J ends lost 5 bases and 6 bases respectively, with 11 bases between them. Germline values: CDR1 SNHLY, CDR2 FYNNEI. CDR3 length: 13 amino acids. Here the CDR3 reads CASSSLALNEQFF. CDR3 nucleotides: TGTGCCAGCAGTTCCCTAGCGCTCAATGAGCAGTTCTTC.

The chain couples TRBV2 to TRBJ1-6, with 7 bases that match TRBD1. Germline assignment: CDR1 SNHLY and CDR2 FYNNEI. The V segment lost 4 bases and the J segment 10 bases; nucleotides outside the gene matches: 7. The CDR3 has 14 amino acids. The CDR3 DNA is TGTGCCAGCAGTGTTCGGACAGGAGACTCACCCCTCCACTTT. Its translation is CASSVRTGDSPLHF.

This clone has only one observation. The chain has TRBV2 and TRBJ1-3; the D is unclear. The CDR3 has 15 residues. V was shortened by 3 bases and J by 0 bases, with 9 bases between the two germline ends. Germline V gene sequence: CDR1 SNHLY, CDR2 FYNNEI. Here the CDR3 DNA reads TGTGCCAGCAGTGATTGGGGAAGCTCTGGAAACACCATATATTTT. Encoded protein: CASSDWGSSGNTIYF.

The chain combines TRBV11-2 with TRBJ1-2, with a possible D match to TRBD1 (6 bases). V lost 4 bases and J lost 0, with 12 bases in between. The CDR3 has 15 amino acids. The germline gives CDR1 SGHAT, CDR2 FQNNGV. The CDR3 is CASSSLGAANYGYTF. The CDR3 DNA sequence: TGTGCCAGCAGCTCCTTGGGGGCCGCTAACTATGGCTACACCTTC.

This chain links TRBV19 with TRBJ1-4, with D possibly TRBD1 on 6 matching bases. There are 13 residues in the CDR3. The germline V gene encodes CDR1 LNHDA and CDR2 SQIVND (reference sequence). Trimming took 5 bases from V and 6 from J, leaving 10 bases between them. In DNA form, the CDR3 reads TGTGCCAGTAGTCCCCGGACAGATGAAAAACTGTTTTTT. Encoded protein: CASSPRTDEKLFF. The full variable domain, its missing parts supplied by reference TRBV19 and TRBJ1-4, is DGGITQSPKYLFRKEGQNVTLSCEQNLNHDAMYWYRQDPGQGLRLIYYSQIVNDFQKGDIAEGYSVSREKKESFPLTVTSAQKNPTAFYLCASSPRTDEKLFFGSGTQLSVL.

The gene calls are TRBV27 and TRBJ2-6; possible D gene TRBD2, 7 bases. Trimming cost V 1 base and J 2 bases, with 18 bases left between them. The CDR3 covers 19 residues. In germline, CDR1 is MNHEY, CDR2 SMNVEV (reference sequence). The CDR3 protein is CASSLWVGGPGTGANVLTF. Written as DNA, the CDR3 is TGTGCCAGCAGTTTATGGGTCGGGGGGCCAGGGACTGGGGCCAACGTCCTGACTTTC.

The chain links TRBV6-5 to TRBJ2-2; a possible D gene is TRBD2 (5 bases). Germline CDR1 is MNHEY and CDR2 is SVGAGI. The CDR3 runs 15 residues. V was clipped by 0 bases and J by 4 bases, with 9 bases between them. As DNA, the CDR3 is TGTGCCAGCAGTTACTCGGAGGAATTCACCGGGGAGCTGTTTTTT. Amino acids: CASSYSEEFTGELFF.

This rearrangement joins TRBV3-1 (or the pseudogene TRBV3-2) to TRBJ2-5, with D unclear. The length of the CDR3 is 14 residues. The germline V gene encodes CDR1 LGHDT and CDR2 YNNKEL (reference sequence). Trimming stripped 1 base from V and 2 bases from J, with 8 bases between. CDR3 sequence (DNA): TGTGCCAGCAGCCAAGGGATCCAGCAAGAGACCCAGTACTTC. This encodes CASSQGIQQETQYF.

The chain recombines TRBV6-5 with TRBJ1-6; 7 nucleotides align to TRBD1. The V gene's germline CDR1 is MNHEY and CDR2 SVGAGI. CDR3 length: 14 residues. J lost 7 bases, V lost 6 bases, and 6 bases had no gene match. The CDR3 region is CASSRGTANSPLHF. The CDR3 region has the DNA TGTGCCAGCAGCCGCGGGACAGCAAATTCACCCCTCCACTTT.

The J gene is TRBJ1-3, the V gene TRBV2; D is undetermined. Germline-derived CDR1 and CDR2 are SNHLY and FYNNEI. The CDR3 is 16 residues long. V dropped 3 bases and J dropped 0 bases, with 12 bases sitting between them. This chain's CDR3 is CASSDFLGSSGNTIYF. For the CDR3, the DNA is TGTGCCAGCAGTGATTTCTTGGGAAGCTCTGGAAACACCATATATTTT.

The chain couples TRBV19 to TRBJ1-2, with D possibly being TRBD1 (5 bases). V was trimmed by 2 bases and J by 6 bases, leaving 16 bases between them. Per the germline V gene, CDR1 is LNHDA and CDR2 is SQIVND (reference sequence). This CDR3 comprises 15 residues. The CDR3 is CASSIRGAKSHGYTF. The CDR3 nucleotides are TGTGCCAGTAGTATACGCGGGGCGAAGTCCCATGGCTACACCTTC.